The T cell receptor beta chain described here comes from a study of blood T cell repertoires in COVID-19. Study overall: The origin of the acute and convalescent COVID-19 samples was the United States, Italy and Spain. PBMCs, B-cell-depleted T cells, or T cells provided the cDNA or gDNA that made up the material.

In the original processing: The assay estimated nucleated cells by amplifying reference gene primers. Data came from immunoSEQ multiplex PCR; TCRdb stores just in-frame clones and leaves some out. That table gives V, J and clone size, and the DNA gave D and trimming. The sample lists about 150,000 clones, 80% to 90% occurring once. The table lists this clone with a count of one. This CDR3 has 14 amino acids. Germline-derived CDR1 and CDR2 are MGHRA and YSYEKL. Trimming removed 5 bases at V and 7 bases at J, with 14 bases between. The receptor was isolated from a woman between 40 and 55 years old with acute or convalescent COVID-19. The sequencing sample was made of peripheral blood. The chain uses TRBV4-1 and TRBJ2-2; possibly TRBD1 for D (6 bases). CDR3 sequence: CASSEVGANGELFF. The CDR3 DNA sequence: TGCGCCAGCAGCGAAGTGGGGGCGAACGGGGAGCTGTTTTTT.